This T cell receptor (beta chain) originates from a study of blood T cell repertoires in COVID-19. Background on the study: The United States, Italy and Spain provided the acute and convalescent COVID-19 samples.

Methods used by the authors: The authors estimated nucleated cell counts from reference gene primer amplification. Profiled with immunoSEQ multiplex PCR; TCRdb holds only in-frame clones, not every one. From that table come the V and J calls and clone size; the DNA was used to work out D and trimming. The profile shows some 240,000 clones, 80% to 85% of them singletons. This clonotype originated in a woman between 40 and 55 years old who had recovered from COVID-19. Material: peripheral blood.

CDR3 loop: CASRFGAQTGELFF. CDR3 DNA sequence: TGTGCCAGCAGATTTGGTGCCCAGACCGGGGAGCTGTTTTTT. V usage is TRBV2 and J usage is TRBJ2-2, with D uncertain. CDR1 is SNHLY, CDR2 FYNNEI, per germline. Trimming took 6 bases from V and 5 from J, leaving 13 bases between them. CDR3 size: 14 residues.